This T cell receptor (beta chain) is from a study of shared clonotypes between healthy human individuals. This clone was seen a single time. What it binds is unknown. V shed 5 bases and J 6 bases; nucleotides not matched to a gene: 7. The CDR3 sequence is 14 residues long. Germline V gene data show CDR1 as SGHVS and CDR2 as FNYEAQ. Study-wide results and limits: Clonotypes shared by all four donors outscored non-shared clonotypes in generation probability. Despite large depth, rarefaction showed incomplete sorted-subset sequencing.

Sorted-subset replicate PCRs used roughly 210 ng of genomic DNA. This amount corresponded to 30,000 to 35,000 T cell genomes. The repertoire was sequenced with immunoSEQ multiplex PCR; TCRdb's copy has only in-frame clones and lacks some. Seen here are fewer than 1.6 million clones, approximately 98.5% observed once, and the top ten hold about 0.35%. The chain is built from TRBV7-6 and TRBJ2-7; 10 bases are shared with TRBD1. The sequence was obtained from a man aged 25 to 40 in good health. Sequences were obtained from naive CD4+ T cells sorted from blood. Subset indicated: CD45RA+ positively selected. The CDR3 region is CASSLGQGLGEQYF. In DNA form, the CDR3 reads TGTGCCAGCAGCCTGGGACAGGGGTTAGGCGAGCAGTACTTC.